This T cell receptor beta chain was identified during a study of OX40 agonist ivuxolimab in advanced cancers. Study-wide points: The investigators did not determine what antigen specificity the expanded peripheral T cells had.

TCRdb's copy holds only in-frame clones and misses some; the assay was immunoSEQ multiplex PCR. The sample gives about 40,000 clones, about 91% of which show up once; approximately 23% is in the top ten. This CDR3 has 13 amino acids. Germline values: CDR1 MDHEN, CDR2 SYDVKM. The J segment lost 4 bases and the V segment lost 5 bases, leaving 3 bases of the junction unmatched. With regard to this clone: As yet, its antigen is unknown.

The chain has TRBV28 and TRBJ2-7; TRBD1 matches 9 bases. The TCR was taken from an adult with an advanced solid tumor such as melanoma, head and neck, liver or kidney cancer. This sample comprised CD4+ or CD8+ T cells sorted from blood, obtained in a trial of the OX40 agonist ivuxolimab. For the CDR3, the DNA is TGTGCCAGCAGTCCAGGGACAGGGTACGAGCAGTACTTC. It specifies CASSPGTGYEQYF.